The 4 T cell receptor beta chains below come from one sample, sequenced in a study of CD8 T cells in Susac syndrome. Random-hexamer reverse transcription was applied to roughly 0.5 to 1 ug RNA. TCRdb called the immunoSEQ multiplex PCR reads again in MiXCR, with one record for every CDR3 protein. The sample holds around 170,000 distinct CDR3 sequences, 95% seen once. Sequenced input: CD8+ T cells from PBMCs. Receptors originate from a human donor with Susac syndrome.

This clonotype was counted a single time. The CDR3 loop is CASSLAVALSYGYTF. For the CDR3, the DNA is TGTGCCAGCAGCTTGGCCGTTGCGCTGAGCTATGGCTACACCTTC. This chain joins TRBV5-6 and TRBJ1-2, with no clear D. The germline V and J ends were trimmed by 0 bases and 4 bases, with 13 bases remaining between them. CDR1 and CDR2 from the germline V gene are SGHDT and YYEEEE. This CDR3 comprises 15 residues.

In its sample, this clonotype was seen once. The V call is TRBV12-3 or TRBV12-4, the J call TRBJ1-4; TRBD1 matches at 11 bases. CDR3 length: 14 residues. Trimming took 5 bases from V and 7 from J; bases not matched to a gene: 3. As DNA, the CDR3 is TGTGCCAGCAGTAAAGGGACAGGGGGTGAAAAACTGTTTTTT. Amino acid sequence: CASSKGTGGEKLFF.

This sequence joins TRBV4-1 and TRBJ2-4, with 13 bases lining up with TRBD2. V shed 0 bases and J 7 bases; nucleotides not matched to a gene: 9. The CDR3 extends over 18 amino acids. The germline V gene encodes CDR1 MGHRA and CDR2 YSYEKL. CDR3 in DNA: TGCGCCAGCAGCCAAGATATTACTAGCGGGGGGGCTACGAACATTCAGTACTTC. This codes for CASSQDITSGGATNIQYF.

The V and J genes are TRBV7-9 and TRBJ2-3; D could derive from TRBD1 or TRBD2 (5 bases each). The V gene lost 1 base and the J gene lost 0 bases, with 17 bases spanning the gap. The CDR3 extends over 18 amino acids. CDR1 and CDR2 from the germline V gene are SEHNR and FQNEAQ (reference sequence). CDR3: CASSLGDGLWTSTDTQYF. The CDR3 DNA is TGTGCCAGCAGCTTAGGGGACGGACTCTGGACTAGCACAGATACGCAGTATTTT.